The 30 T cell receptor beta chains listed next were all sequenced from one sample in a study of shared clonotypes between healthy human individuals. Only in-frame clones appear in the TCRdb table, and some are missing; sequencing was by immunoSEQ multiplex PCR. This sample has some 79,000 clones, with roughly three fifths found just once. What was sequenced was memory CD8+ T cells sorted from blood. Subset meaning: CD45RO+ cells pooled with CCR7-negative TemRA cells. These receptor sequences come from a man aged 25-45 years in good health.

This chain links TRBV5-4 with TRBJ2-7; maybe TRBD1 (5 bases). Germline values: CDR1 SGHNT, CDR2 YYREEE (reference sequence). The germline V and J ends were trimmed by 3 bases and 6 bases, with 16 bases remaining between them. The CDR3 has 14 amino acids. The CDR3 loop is CASSSQGAAGEQYF. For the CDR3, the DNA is TGTGCCAGCAGCTCACAAGGGGCGGCCGGCGAGCAGTACTTC.

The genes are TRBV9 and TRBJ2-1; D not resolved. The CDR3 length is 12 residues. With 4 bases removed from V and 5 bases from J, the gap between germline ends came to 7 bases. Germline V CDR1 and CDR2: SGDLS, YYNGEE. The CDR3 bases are TGTGCCAGCAGCTATACCCACAATGAGCAGTTCTTC. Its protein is CASSYTHNEQFF.

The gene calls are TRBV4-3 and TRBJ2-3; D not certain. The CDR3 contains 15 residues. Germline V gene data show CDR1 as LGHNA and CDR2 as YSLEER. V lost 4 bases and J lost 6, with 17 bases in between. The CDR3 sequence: CASSPLGPGLDTQYF. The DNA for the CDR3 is TGCGCCAGCAGCCCCCTGGGCCCGGGTTTGGATACGCAGTATTTT.

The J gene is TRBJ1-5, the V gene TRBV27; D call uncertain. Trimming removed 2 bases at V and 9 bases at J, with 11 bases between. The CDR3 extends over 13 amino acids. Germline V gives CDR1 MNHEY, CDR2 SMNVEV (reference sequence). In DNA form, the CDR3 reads TGTGCCAGCAGTTTAGGTCCGGCGGGGCCCCAGCATTTT. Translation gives CASSLGPAGPQHF.

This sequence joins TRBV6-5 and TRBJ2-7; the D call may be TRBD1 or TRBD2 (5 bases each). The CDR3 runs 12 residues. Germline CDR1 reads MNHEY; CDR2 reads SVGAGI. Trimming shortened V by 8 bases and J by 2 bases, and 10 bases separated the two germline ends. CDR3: CASRDVAYEQYF. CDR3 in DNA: TGTGCCAGCCGGGACGTCGCCTACGAGCAGTACTTC.

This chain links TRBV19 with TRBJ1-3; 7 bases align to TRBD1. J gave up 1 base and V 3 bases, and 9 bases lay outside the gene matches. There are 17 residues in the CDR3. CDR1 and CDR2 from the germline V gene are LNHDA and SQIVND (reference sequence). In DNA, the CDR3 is TGTGCCAGTAGTATGCGGGCACAGGGGCTTTCTGGAAACACCATATATTTT. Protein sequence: CASSMRAQGLSGNTIYF.

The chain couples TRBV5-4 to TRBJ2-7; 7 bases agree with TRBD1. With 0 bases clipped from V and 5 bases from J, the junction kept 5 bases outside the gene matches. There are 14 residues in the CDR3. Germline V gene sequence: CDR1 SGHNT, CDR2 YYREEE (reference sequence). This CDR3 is CASSLEGAVDEQYF. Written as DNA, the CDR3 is TGTGCCAGCAGCTTGGAGGGGGCGGTGGACGAGCAGTACTTC.

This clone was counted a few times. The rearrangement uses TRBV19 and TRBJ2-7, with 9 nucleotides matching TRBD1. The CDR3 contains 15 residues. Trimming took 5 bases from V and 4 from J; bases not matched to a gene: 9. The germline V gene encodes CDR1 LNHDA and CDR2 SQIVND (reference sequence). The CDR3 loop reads CASSGDRVSPYEQYF. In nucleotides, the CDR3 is TGTGCCAGTAGTGGGGACAGGGTCTCCCCTTACGAGCAGTACTTC.

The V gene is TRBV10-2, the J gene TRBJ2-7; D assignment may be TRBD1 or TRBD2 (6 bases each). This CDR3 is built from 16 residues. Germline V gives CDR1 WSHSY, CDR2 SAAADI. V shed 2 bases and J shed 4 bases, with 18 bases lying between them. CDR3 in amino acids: CASSEISGAGLYEQYF. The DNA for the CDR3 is TGCGCCAGCAGTGAGATTTCGGGGGCAGGGCTTTACGAGCAGTACTTC.

The chain's CDR3 is CASSLEGGTEAFF. In nucleotides, the CDR3 is TGTGCCAGCAGCTTGGAAGGGGGAACTGAAGCTTTCTTT. The chain combines TRBV5-5 with TRBJ1-1; possibly TRBD1 for D (6 bases). The CDR3 totals 13 residues. Germline V gene sequence: CDR1 SGHKS, CDR2 YYEKEE (reference sequence). Trimming left V 0 bases short and J 5 bases short, with 8 bases between.

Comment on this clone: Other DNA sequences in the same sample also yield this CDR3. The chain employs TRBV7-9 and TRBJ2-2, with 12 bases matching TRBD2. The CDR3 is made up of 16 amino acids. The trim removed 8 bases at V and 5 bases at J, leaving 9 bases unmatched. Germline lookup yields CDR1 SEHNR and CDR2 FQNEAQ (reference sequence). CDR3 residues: CASRPGLAGGTGELFF. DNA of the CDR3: TGTGCCAGCCGACCGGGACTAGCGGGTGGAACCGGGGAGCTGTTTTTT.

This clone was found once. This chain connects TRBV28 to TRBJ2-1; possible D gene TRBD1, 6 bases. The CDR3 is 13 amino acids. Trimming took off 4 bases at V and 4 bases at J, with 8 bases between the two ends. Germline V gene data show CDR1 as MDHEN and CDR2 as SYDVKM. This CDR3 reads CASSSGVYNEQFF. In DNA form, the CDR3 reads TGTGCCAGCAGTTCAGGGGTTTACAATGAGCAGTTCTTC.

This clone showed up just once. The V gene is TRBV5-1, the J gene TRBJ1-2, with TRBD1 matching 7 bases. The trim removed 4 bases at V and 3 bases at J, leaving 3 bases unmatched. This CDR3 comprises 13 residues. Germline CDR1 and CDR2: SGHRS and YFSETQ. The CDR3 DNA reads TGCGCCAGCAGCGGGGACAGCTACTATGGCTACACCTTC. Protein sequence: CASSGDSYYGYTF.

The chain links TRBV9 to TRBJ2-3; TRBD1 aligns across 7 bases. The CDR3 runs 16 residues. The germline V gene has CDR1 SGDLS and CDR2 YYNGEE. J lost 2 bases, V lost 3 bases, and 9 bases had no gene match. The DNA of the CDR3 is TGTGCCAGCAGCGCCCGGACAGGTCCTTACACAGATACGCAGTATTTT. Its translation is CASSARTGPYTDTQYF.

DNA for the CDR3: TGTGCCAGCAGCTTGGCCTATCAGGGGGGCGCTGAAGCTTTCTTT. This sequence encodes CASSLAYQGGAEAFF. This chain uses TRBV5-4 with TRBJ1-1, with 7 nucleotides matching TRBD1. The germline gives CDR1 SGHNT, CDR2 YYREEE (reference sequence). Losses at the gene ends were 0 bases for V and 6 bases for J; bases not matched to a gene: 8. CDR3 length: 15 residues. Complete variable domain (other parts from reference TRBV5-4 and TRBJ1-1): ETGVTQSPTHLIKTRGQQVTLRCSSQSGHNTVSWYQQALGQGPQFIFQYYREEENGRGNFPPRFSGLQFPNYSSELNVNALELDDSALYLCASSLAYQGGAEAFFGQGTRLTVV.

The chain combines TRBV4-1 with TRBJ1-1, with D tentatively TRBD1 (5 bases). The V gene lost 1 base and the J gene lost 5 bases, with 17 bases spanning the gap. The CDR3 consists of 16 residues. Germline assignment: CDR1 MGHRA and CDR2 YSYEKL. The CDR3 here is CASSQGRVGGATEAFF. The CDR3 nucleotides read TGCGCCAGCAGCCAAGGTCGGGTCGGGGGTGCGACTGAAGCTTTCTTT.

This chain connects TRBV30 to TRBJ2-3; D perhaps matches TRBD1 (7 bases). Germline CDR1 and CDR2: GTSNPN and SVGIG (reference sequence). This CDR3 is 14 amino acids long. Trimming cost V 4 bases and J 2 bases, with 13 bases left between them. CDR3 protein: CAWTRGVYTDTQYF. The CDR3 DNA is TGTGCCTGGACCAGGGGGGTTTACACAGATACGCAGTATTTT.

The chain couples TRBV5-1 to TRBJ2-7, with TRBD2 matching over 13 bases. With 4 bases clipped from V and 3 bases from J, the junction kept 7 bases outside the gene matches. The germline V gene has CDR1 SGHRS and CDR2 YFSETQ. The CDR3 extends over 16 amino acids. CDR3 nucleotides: TGCGCCAGCAGCGGCGGACTAGCGGGAGATATCTACGAGCAGTACTTC. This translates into CASSGGLAGDIYEQYF. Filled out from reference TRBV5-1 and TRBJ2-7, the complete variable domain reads KAGVTQTPRYLIKTRGQQVTLSCSPISGHRSVSWYQQTPGQGLQFLFEYFSETQRNKGNFPGRFSGRQFSNSRSEMNVSTLELGDSALYLCASSGGLAGDIYEQYFGPGTRLTVT.

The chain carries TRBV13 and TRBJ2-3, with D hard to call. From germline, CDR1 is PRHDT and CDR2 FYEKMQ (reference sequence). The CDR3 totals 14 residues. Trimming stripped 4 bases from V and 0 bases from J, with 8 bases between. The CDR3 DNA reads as TGTGCCAGCAGCTACAGTACTAGCACAGATACGCAGTATTTT. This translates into CASSYSTSTDTQYF.

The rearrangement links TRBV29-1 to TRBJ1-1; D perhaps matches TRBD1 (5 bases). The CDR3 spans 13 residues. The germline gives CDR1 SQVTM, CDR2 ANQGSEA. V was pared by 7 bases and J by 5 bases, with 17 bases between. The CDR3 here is CSADRGAGTEAFF. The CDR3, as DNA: TGCAGCGCTGATAGGGGCGCGGGGACTGAAGCTTTCTTT.

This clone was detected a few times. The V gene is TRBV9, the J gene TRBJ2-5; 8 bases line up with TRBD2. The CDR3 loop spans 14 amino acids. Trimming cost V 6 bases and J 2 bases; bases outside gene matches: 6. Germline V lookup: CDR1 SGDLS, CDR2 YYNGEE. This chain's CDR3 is CASNKAGEQETQYF. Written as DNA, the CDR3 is TGTGCCAGCAACAAAGCGGGGGAGCAAGAGACCCAGTACTTC.

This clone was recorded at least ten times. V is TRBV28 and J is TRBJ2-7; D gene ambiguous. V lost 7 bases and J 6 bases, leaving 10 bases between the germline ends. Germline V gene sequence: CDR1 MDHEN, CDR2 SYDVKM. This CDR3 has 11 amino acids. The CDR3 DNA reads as TGTGCCAGCACCCGTGCAGCCGAGCAGTACTTC. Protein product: CASTRAAEQYF.

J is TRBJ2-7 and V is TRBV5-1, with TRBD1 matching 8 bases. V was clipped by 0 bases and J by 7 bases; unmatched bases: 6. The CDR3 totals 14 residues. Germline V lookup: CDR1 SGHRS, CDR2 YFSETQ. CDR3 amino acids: CASSLGRGPTEQYF. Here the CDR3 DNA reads TGCGCCAGCAGCTTGGGCAGGGGGCCTACGGAGCAGTACTTC. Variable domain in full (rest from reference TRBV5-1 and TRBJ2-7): KAGVTQTPRYLIKTRGQQVTLSCSPISGHRSVSWYQQTPGQGLQFLFEYFSETQRNKGNFPGRFSGRQFSNSRSEMNVSTLELGDSALYLCASSLGRGPTEQYFGPGTRLTVT.

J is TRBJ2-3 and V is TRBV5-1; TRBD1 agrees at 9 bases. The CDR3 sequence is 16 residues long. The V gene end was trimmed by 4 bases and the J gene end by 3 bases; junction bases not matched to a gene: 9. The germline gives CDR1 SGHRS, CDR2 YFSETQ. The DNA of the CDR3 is TGCGCCAGCAGCCCACCGGGACAGGGACTGACAGATACGCAGTATTTT. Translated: CASSPPGQGLTDTQYF.

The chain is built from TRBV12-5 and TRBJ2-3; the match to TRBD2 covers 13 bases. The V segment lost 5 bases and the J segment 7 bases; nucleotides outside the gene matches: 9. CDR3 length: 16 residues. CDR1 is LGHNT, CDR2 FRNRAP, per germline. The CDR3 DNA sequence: TGTGCTAGTGGTGACACTAGCGGGAGGGCCAGGAATACGCAGTATTTT. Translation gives CASGDTSGRARNTQYF.

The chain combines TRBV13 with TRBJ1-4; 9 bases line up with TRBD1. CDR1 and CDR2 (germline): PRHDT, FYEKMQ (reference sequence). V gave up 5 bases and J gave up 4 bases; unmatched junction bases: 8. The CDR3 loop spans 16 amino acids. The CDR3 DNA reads TGTGCCAGCAGCCCAGTAGGGACAGGGAGTAATGAAAAACTGTTTTTT. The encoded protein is CASSPVGTGSNEKLFF.

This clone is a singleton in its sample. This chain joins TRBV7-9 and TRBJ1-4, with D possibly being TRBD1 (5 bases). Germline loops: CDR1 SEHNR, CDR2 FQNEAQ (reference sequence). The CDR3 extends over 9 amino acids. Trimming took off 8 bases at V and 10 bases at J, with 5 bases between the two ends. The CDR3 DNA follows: TGTGCCAGCGGGGCAAAACTGTTTTTT. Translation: CASGAKLFF.

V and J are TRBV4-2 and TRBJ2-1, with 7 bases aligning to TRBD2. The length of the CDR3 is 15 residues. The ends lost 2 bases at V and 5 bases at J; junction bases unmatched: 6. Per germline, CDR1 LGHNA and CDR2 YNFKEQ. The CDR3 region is CASSQRGEAHNEQFF. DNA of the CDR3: TGTGCCAGCAGCCAACGGGGGGAGGCTCACAATGAGCAGTTCTTC.

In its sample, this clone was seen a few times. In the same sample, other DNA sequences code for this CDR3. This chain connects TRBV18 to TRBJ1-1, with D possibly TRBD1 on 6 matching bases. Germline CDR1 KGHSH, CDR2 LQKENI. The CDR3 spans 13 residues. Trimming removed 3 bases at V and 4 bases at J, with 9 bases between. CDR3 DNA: TGTGCCAGCTCACCCCCGGACAGCACTGAAGCTTTCTTT. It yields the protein CASSPPDSTEAFF.

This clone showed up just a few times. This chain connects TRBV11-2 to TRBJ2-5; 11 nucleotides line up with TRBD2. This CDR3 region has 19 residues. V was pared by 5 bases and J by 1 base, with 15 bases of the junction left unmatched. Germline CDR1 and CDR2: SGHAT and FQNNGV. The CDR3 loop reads CASSRYSGRAPLGQETQYF. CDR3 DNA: TGTGCCAGCAGCCGGTATAGCGGGAGGGCCCCGTTGGGCCAAGAGACCCAGTACTTC.